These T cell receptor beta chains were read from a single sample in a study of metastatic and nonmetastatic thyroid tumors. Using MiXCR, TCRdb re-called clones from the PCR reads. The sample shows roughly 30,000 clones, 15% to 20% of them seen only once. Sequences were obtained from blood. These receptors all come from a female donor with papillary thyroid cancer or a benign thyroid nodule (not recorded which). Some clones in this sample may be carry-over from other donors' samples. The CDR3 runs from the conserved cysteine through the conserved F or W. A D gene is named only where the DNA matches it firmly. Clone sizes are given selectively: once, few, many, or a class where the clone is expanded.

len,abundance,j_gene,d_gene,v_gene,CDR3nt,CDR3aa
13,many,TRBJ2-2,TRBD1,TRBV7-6,TGTGCCAGCAGCACATACAGGGGCGGGGAGCTGTTTTTT,CASSTYRGGELFF
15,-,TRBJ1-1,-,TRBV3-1,TGTGCCAGCAGCCAAGTGAGTAGAGGGAGCACTGAAGCTTTCTTT,CASSQVSRGSTEAFF
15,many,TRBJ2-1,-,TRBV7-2,TGTGCCAGCACGTTCTGGGCAGGAGAAAACAATGAGCAGTTCTTC,CASTFWAGENNEQFF
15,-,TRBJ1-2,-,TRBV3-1,TGTGCCAGCAGCTACCTGGACAAGGCGCCGGGTGGCTACACCTTC,CASSYLDKAPGGYTF
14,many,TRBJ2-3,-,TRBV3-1,TGTGCCAGCAGCCGAGAGGGAAAGACAGATACGCAGTATTTT,CASSREGKTDTQYF
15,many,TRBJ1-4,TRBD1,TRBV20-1,TGCAGTGCTAGGCCCGACAGGGGACTCCTAGAAAAACTGTTTTTT,CSARPDRGLLEKLFF
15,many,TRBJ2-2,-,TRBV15,TGTGCCACCAGCAGAGAGTGGCAGATTACCGGGGAGCTGTTTTTT,CATSREWQITGELFF
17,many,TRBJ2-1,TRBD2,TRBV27,TGTGCCAGCAGTTTATCCCTGACTAGCGGGAGCTACAATGAGCAGTTCTTC,CASSLSLTSGSYNEQFF
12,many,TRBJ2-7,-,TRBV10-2,TGCGCCAGCGGTTTAGGAGGGTACGAGCAGTACTTC,CASGLGGYEQYF
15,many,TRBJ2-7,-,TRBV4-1,TGCGCCAGCAGCCAAGACCCGGCCGTTACCTACGAGCAGTACTTC,CASSQDPAVTYEQYF
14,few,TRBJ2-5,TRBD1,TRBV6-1,TGTGCCAGCATGGGACAGGGTAACAAAGAGACCCAGTACTTC,CASMGQGNKETQYF
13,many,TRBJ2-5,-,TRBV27,TGTGCCAGCAGCGACAAGGAACAAGAGACCCAGTACTTC,CASSDKEQETQYF
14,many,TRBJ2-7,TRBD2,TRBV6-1,TGTGCCAGCAGGTGGACTAGCGGATCCTACGAGCAGTACTTC,CASRWTSGSYEQYF
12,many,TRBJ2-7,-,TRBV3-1,TGTGCCAGCAGCCAGATCCCCTACGAGCAGTACTTC,CASSQIPYEQYF
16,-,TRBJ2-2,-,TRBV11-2,TGTGCCAGCAGCGGTTGGGGGGGGCCGCACACCTGGGAGCTGTTTTTT,CASSGWGGPHTWELFF
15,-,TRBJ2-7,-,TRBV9,TGTGCCAGCAGCGTAGGAAACGGGAGAGTATACGAGCAGTACTTC,CASSVGNGRVYEQYF
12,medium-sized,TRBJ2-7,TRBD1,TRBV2,TGTGCCAGCGGGACAGGGGTCAACGAGCAGTACTTC,CASGTGVNEQYF
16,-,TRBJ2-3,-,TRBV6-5,TGTGCCAGCAAGCCTCAGCCGGAACAGAGCACATATACGCAGTATTTT,CASKPQPEQSTYTQYF
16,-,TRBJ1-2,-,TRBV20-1,TGCAGTGCTAGAGATCGGGGCAGGCCGGCGGTCTATGGCTACACCTTC,CSARDRGRPAVYGYTF
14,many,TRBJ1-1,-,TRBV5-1,TGCGCCAGCAGCTCGACCGGGTTGAACACTGAAGCTTTCTTT,CASSSTGLNTEAFF
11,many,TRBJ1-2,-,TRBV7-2,TGTGCCAGCAGCTTGAGCTATGGCTACACCTTC,CASSLSYGYTF
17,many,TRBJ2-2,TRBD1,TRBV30,TGTGCCTGGAGTGACCTTCTAAGACAGGGCAGAACCGGGGAGCTGTTTTTT,CAWSDLLRQGRTGELFF
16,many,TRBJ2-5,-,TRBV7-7,TGTGCTAGCAGCCCTACAGGGTTAGGGCAGGGAGAGACCCAGTACTTC,CASSPTGLGQGETQYF
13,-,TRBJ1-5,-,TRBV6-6,TGTGCCAGCAGTTACTCGAATTCTCAGCCCCAGCATTTT,CASSYSNSQPQHF
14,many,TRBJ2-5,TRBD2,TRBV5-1,TGCGCCAGCAGCCCGCTAGCGGGAGAAGAGACCCAGTACTTC,CASSPLAGEETQYF
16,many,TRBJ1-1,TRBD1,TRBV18,TGTGCCAGCTCACTTCAGGGGGGGTCTGGGGTCACTGAAGCTTTCTTT,CASSLQGGSGVTEAFF
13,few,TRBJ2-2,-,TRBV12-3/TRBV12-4,TGTGCCAGCAGCCATGTCGTCACCGGGGAGCTGTTTTTT,CASSHVVTGELFF
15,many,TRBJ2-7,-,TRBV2,TGTGCCAGCAGTAACCCCAGGGTTTCCGAGGTCCAGCAGTACTTC,CASSNPRVSEVQQYF
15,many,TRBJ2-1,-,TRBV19,TGTGCCAGTAATATGGGTGGGGGAAGGGATTATGAGCAGTTCTTC,CASNMGGGRDYEQFF
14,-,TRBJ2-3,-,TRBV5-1,TGCGCCAGCAGCTTCGGCCCCGCGGAAGATACGCAGTATTTT,CASSFGPAEDTQYF
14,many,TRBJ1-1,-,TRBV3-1,TGTGCCAGCAGCCAAGTCGGCCCGGGGACTGAAGCTTTCTTT,CASSQVGPGTEAFF
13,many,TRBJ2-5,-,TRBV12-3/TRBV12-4,TGTGCCAGCAGTTCCATCCTTGGCGGGGGCCCCTCCTTC,CASSSILGGGPSF
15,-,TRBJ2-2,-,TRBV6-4,TGTGCCAACAGTGACTCTACGGCTAACACCGTGGAGCTGTTTTTT,CANSDSTANTVELFF
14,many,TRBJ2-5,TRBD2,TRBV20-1,TGCAGTGCCAACGGGGGGGCCCATCGGGGAGCCCAGTACTTC,CSANGGAHRGAQYF
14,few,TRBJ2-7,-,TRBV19,TGTGCCAGTAGCGACCTGGACACGCGCTACGAGCAGTACTTC,CASSDLDTRYEQYF
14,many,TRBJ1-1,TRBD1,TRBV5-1,TGCGCCAGCAGCCCCAATACAGGGGGCACTGAAGCTTTCTTT,CASSPNTGGTEAFF
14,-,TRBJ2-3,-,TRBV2,TGTGCCAGCAGTGAAACGGCGGATGGAGATACGCAGTATTTT,CASSETADGDTQYF
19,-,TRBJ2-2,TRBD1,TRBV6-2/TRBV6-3,TGTGCCAGCAGTTACTCCGTTTCGCTTGACAGGGTGAACACCGGCGAGCTGTTTTTT,CASSYSVSLDRVNTGELFF
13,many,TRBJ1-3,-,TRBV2,TGTGCCAGCAGCGGGACGGGGGGAAACACCATATATTTT,CASSGTGGNTIYF
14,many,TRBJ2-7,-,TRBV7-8,TGTGCCAGCGGCCAACAGAGGGGCCCACTCGAGCAGTACTTC,CASGQQRGPLEQYF
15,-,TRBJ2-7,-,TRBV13,TGTGCCAGCAGGCTCGTCAAGGACAGAACCTACGAGCAGTACTTC,CASRLVKDRTYEQYF
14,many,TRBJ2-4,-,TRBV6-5,TGTGCCAGCAGTTATGACGAAGCCAAAAACATTCAGTACTTC,CASSYDEAKNIQYF